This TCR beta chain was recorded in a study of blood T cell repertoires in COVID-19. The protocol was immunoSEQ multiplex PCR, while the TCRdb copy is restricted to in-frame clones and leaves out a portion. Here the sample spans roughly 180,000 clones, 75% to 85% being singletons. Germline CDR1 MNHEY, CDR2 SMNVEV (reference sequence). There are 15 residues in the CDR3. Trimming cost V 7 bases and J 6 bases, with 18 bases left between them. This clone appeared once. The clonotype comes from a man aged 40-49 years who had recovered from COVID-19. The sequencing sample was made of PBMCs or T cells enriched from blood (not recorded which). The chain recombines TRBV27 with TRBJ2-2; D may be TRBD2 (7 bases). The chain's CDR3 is CASNEWPGGPGELFF. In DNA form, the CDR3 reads TGTGCCAGCAACGAATGGCCGGGGGGCCCCGGGGAGCTGTTTTTT.